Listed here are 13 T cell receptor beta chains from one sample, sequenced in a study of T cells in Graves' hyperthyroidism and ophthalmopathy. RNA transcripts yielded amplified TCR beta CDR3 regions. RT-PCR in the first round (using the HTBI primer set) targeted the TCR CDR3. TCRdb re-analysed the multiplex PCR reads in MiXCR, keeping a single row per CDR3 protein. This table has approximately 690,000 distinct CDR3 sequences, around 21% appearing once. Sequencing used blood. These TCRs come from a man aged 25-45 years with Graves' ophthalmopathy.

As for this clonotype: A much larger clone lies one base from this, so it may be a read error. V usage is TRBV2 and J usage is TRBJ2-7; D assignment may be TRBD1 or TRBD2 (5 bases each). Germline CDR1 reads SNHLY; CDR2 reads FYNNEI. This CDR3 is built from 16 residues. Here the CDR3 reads CASRTDGARAWSEQCF. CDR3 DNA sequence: TGTGCCAGCAGAACGGACGGGGCACGGGCCTGGAGCGAGCAGTGCTTC.

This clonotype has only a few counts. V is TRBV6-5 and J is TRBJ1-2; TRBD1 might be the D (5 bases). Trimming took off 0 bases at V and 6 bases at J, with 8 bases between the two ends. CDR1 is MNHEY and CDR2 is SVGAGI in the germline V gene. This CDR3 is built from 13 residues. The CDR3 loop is CASSYSGTHGYTF. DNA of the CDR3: TGTGCCAGCAGTTACTCGGGGACGCATGGCTACACCTTC.

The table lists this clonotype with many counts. CDR3 DNA sequence: TGTGCCAGCAGCTCGCAACAGGGGGCGGGTGGCTACACCTTC. Translated, it gives CASSSQQGAGGYTF. The rearrangement uses TRBV7-9 and TRBJ1-2; 9 bases line up with TRBD1. The CDR3 covers 14 residues. J gave up 7 bases and V 4 bases, and 7 bases lay outside the gene matches. Germline V gene data show CDR1 as SEHNR and CDR2 as FQNEAQ (reference sequence).

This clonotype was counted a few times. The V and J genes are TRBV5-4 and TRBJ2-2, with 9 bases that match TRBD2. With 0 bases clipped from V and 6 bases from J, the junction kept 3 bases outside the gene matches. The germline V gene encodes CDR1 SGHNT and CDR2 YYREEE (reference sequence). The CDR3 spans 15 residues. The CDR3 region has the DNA TGTGCCAGCAGCTTGGATAGCGGGAGTCCCGGGGAGCTGTTTTTT. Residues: CASSLDSGSPGELFF. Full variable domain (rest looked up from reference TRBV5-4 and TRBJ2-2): ETGVTQSPTHLIKTRGQQVTLRCSSQSGHNTVSWYQQALGQGPQFIFQYYREEENGRGNFPPRFSGLQFPNYSSELNVNALELDDSALYLCASSLDSGSPGELFFGEGSRLTVL.

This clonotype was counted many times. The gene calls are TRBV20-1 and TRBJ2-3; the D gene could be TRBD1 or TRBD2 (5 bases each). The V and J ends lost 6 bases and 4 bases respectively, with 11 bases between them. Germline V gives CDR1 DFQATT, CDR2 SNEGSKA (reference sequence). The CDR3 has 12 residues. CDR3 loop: CSAMGPPDTQYF. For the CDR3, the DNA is TGCAGTGCGATGGGACCCCCAGATACGCAGTATTTT.

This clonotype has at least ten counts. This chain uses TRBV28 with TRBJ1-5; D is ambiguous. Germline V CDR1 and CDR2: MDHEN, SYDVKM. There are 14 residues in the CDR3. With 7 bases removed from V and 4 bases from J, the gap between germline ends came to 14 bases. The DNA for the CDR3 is TGTGCCAGCACCCCACCCGGCGGGAATCAGCCCCAGCATTTT. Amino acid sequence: CASTPPGGNQPQHF.

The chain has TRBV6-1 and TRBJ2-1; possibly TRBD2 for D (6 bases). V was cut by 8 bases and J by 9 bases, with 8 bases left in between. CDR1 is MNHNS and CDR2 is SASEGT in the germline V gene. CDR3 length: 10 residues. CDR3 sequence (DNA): TGTGCCAGCGGGGGAGGTGAGCAGTTCTTC. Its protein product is CASGGGEQFF.

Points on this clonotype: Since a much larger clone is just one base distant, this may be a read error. In DNA, the CDR3 is TGTGCCAACAGCTTGGACAGGGAAGAGACCCAGTACTTC. Its protein product is CANSLDREETQYF. J is TRBJ2-5 and V is TRBV7-3, with 8 positions matching TRBD1. Germline assignment: CDR1 SGHTA and CDR2 FQGTGA. CDR3 length: 13 residues.

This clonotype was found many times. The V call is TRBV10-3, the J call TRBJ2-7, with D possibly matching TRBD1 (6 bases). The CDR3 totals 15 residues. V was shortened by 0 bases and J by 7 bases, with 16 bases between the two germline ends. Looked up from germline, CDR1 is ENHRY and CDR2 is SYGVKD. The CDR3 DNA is TGTGCCATCAGTGAGTCCCGGACAGAGCTGGGAGAGCAGTACTTC. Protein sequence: CAISESRTELGEQYF.

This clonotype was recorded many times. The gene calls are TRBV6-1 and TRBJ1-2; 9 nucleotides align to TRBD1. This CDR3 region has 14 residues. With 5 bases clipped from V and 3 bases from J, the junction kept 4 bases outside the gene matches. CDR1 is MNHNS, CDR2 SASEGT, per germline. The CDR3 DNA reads TGTGCCAGCAGTTGGGGACAGGGCGACTATGGCTACACCTTC. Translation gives CASSWGQGDYGYTF.

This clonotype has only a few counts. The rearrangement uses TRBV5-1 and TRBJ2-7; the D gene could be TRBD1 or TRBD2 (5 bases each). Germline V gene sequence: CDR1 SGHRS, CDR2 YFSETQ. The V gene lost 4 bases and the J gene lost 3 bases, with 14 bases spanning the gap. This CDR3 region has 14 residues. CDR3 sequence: CASSHSGTDYEQYF. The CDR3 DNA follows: TGCGCCAGCAGCCATTCCGGGACGGACTACGAGCAGTACTTC.

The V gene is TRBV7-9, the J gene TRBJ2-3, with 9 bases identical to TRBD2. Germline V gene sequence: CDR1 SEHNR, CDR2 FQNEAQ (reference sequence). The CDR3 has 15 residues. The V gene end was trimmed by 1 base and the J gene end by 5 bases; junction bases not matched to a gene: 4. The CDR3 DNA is TGTGCCAGCAGCTTAGGTAGCGGGAGAGGAGATACGCAGTATTTT. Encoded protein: CASSLGSGRGDTQYF.

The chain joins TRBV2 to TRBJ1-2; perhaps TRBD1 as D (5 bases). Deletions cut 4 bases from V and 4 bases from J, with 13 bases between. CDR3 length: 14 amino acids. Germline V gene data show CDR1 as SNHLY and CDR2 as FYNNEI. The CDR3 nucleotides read TGTGCCAGCAGTGTCGGTAGGGGAGGCTATGGCTACACCTTC. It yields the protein CASSVGRGGYGYTF.